This entry describes one T cell receptor beta chain. This entry is derived from a study of shared clonotypes between healthy human individuals. Study information: Serving as donors were a couple of women and a few men, whose ages spanned 18 to 49.

This table comes from immunoSEQ multiplex PCR, and its TCRdb copy is limited to in-frame clones, with some not included. The sample carries about 640,000 clones, around 72% recorded once. The V end lost 3 bases, the J end lost 2 bases, and 14 bases lay between the germline ends. The CDR3 consists of 15 residues. The germline CDR1 and CDR2 sequences are MGHDK and SYGVNS. This rearrangement joins TRBV25-1 to TRBJ2-7; possible D gene TRBD1, 6 bases. This TCR was recovered from a woman younger than 45 in good health. Sequencing was carried out using memory CD4+ T cells sorted from blood. Indicated subset: CD45RA-negative fraction. This CDR3 reads CASSEAGVDPYEQYF. The CDR3, as DNA: TGTGCCAGCAGTGAGGCAGGGGTGGATCCCTACGAGCAGTACTTC.